One TCR beta chain is described in this entry. The data originate from a study of blood T cell repertoires in COVID-19. Some clones are missing from TCRdb's copy, which holds only in-frame ones; the method was immunoSEQ multiplex PCR. The table has 180,000 or so clones, around 83% seen once; the top ten hold 6.2%. The sequencing sample was made of PBMCs or T cells enriched from blood (not recorded which). The clonotype originates from a man aged 40-49 years who had recovered from COVID-19.

This CDR3 is CAWTSNRNTEAFF. The CDR3 DNA reads as TGTGCCTGGACCTCCAATAGGAACACTGAAGCTTTCTTT. The chain couples TRBV30 to TRBJ1-1; no definite D call. V shed 4 bases and J shed 1 base, with 10 bases lying between them. The germline CDR1 and CDR2 sequences are GTSNPN and SVGIG (reference sequence). The CDR3 has 13 residues.